This T cell receptor beta chain was profiled in a study of T-cell reconstitution after alpha-beta-depleted transplantation in children. Overall study results and limits: Where alpha-beta T cells came from about two months after transplant was reportedly several hundred expanded graft clones. Where some patients showed high TCRbeta diversity at day 60, it came from recipient T cells and thymic progenitors that had survived. Once a year had passed after transplant, T-cell counts and diversity came mostly from newly produced T cells.

Remarks on this clonotype: No antigen is known for it.

The CDR3 covers 12 residues. The germline V gene encodes CDR1 DFQATT and CDR2 SNEGSKA (reference sequence). The V gene lost 4 bases and the J gene lost 0 bases, with 7 bases spanning the gap. Unique molecular identifiers were incorporated when the TCRbeta library was constructed. TCRdb processed the PCR reads anew with MiXCR; each CDR3 protein has one entry. The sample consists of about 900,000 distinct CDR3 sequences, about 29% of them appearing once. The chain carries TRBV20-1 and TRBJ2-7; tentative D call: TRBD1 (5 bases). Material: PBMCs, mostly from graft donor cells, obtained 360 days after TCRalphabeta/CD19-depleted stem cell transplant. This TCR was sampled from a boy under two years old who had a stem cell transplant for SCID, so the T cells may come from the graft donor. CDR3 bases: TGCAGTGCTAAGGGGTTCTCCTACGAGCAGTACTTC. Its translation: CSAKGFSYEQYF.